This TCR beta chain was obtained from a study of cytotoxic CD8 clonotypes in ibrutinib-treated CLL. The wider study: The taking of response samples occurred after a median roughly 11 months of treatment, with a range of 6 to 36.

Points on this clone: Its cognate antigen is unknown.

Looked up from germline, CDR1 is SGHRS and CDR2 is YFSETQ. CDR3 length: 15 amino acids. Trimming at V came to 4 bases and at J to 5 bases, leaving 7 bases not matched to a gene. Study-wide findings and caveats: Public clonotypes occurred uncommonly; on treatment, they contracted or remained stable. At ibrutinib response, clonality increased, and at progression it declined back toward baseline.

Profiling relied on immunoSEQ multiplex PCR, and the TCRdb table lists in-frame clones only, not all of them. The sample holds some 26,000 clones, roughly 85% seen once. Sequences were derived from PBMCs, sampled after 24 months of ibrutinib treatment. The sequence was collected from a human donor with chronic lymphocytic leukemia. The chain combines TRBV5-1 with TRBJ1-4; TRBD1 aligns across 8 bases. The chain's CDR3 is CASSPGQGQNEKLFF. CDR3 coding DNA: TGCGCCAGCAGCCCCGGACAGGGCCAGAATGAAAAACTGTTTTTT. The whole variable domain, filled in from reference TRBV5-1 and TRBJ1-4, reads KAGVTQTPRYLIKTRGQQVTLSCSPISGHRSVSWYQQTPGQGLQFLFEYFSETQRNKGNFPGRFSGRQFSNSRSEMNVSTLELGDSALYLCASSPGQGQNEKLFFGSGTQLSVL.